The 6 T cell receptor beta chains listed next were all sequenced from one sample in a study of blood T cell repertoires in COVID-19. Assay used: immunoSEQ multiplex PCR; TCRdb lists only in-frame clones, some missing. The table records about 200,000 clones, around 80% of them present only once. The sequenced sample consisted of peripheral blood. The receptors stem from a woman in her seventies with acute or convalescent COVID-19.

The chain is built from TRBV7-3 and TRBJ1-3; the match to TRBD1 covers 10 bases. CDR3 size: 16 residues. The germline V gene encodes CDR1 SGHTA and CDR2 FQGTGA. V lost 3 bases and J lost 0; bases outside the gene matches: 2. CDR3 bases: TGTGCCAGCAGCTTCAGGACAGGGGGCTCTGGAAACACCATATATTTT. Protein product: CASSFRTGGSGNTIYF. The full variable domain, its missing parts supplied by reference TRBV7-3 and TRBJ1-3, is GAGVSQTPSNKVTEKGKYVELRCDPISGHTALYWYRQSLGQGPEFLIYFQGTGAADDSGLPNDRFFAVRPEGSVSTLKIQRTERGDSAVYLCASSFRTGGSGNTIYFGEGSWLTVV.

This clone was detected a few times. This chain uses TRBV11-3 with TRBJ1-5; D remains ambiguous. Germline loops: CDR1 SGHNT, CDR2 YENEEA. The CDR3 runs to 16 residues. Trimming left V 5 bases short and J 1 base short, with 15 bases between. The CDR3 coding sequence is TGTGCCAGCAGCCCTCCCCACCCTAGGAGCAATCAGCCCCAGCATTTT. Its protein product is CASSPPHPRSNQPQHF.

The chain has TRBV5-4 and TRBJ1-1; D uncertain. CDR1 is SGHNT, CDR2 YYREEE, per germline (reference sequence). V lost 4 bases and J 7 bases, leaving 14 bases between the germline ends. The CDR3 spans 13 residues. Written as DNA, the CDR3 is TGTGCCAGCAGCCTCGGGATGGCGGGTGAAGCTTTCTTT. Amino acid sequence: CASSLGMAGEAFF.

The chain employs TRBV12-3 or TRBV12-4 and TRBJ2-1, with 10 bases lining up with TRBD2. V lost 11 bases and J lost 8; bases outside the gene matches: 9. The CDR3 spans 13 residues. Written as DNA, the CDR3 is TGTGCCGCAGCGGGAGGGAACCTGGATGAGCAGTTCTTC. As protein: CAAAGGNLDEQFF.

CDR3 coding DNA: TGTGCCAGCAGCCAAGGAGATAGGAACACTGAAGCTTTCTTT. It is translated as CASSQGDRNTEAFF. The genes are TRBV3-1 (or the pseudogene TRBV3-2) and TRBJ1-1, with D unresolved. CDR3 length: 14 residues. V was cut by 1 base and J by 1 base, with 7 bases left in between. Germline assignment: CDR1 LGHDT and CDR2 YNNKEL (reference sequence).

This clone was counted between two and nine times. V gene TRBV28 combines with J gene TRBJ2-1; possible D gene TRBD2, 6 bases. There are 13 residues in the CDR3. Between the trimmed V and J ends, which lost 3 bases and 4 bases, there was a span of 7 bases. The germline V gene has CDR1 MDHEN and CDR2 SYDVKM. CDR3 in amino acids: CASSLGLYNEQFF. The CDR3 DNA follows: TGTGCCAGCAGTTTGGGACTTTACAATGAGCAGTTCTTC. The variable domain in full, with the rest retrieved from reference TRBV28 and TRBJ2-1, is DVKVTQSSRYLVKRTGEKVFLECVQDMDHENMFWYRQDPGLGLRLIYFSYDVKMKEKGDIPEGYSVSREKKERFSLILESASTNQTSMYLCASSLGLYNEQFFGPGTRLTVL.